This TCR beta chain was sequenced for a study of blood T cell repertoires in COVID-19. V dropped 3 bases and J dropped 6; count of bases not matched to a gene: 6. Germline V lookup: CDR1 SGHRS, CDR2 YFSETQ. This CDR3 comprises 15 residues. Participants were placed into cohorts based on the clinical history they reported. The recovered donors of Cohort 3 showed two negative PCRs, clearance, or symptom resolution. Some clones are missing from TCRdb's copy, which holds only in-frame ones; the method was immunoSEQ multiplex PCR. The sample carries hundreds of thousands of clones, around nine tenths recorded once.

The clonotype originates from a woman aged 45-60 years who had recovered from COVID-19. This chain links TRBV5-1 with TRBJ2-2; TRBD1 matches at 9 bases. Sequencing was done on a sample of PBMCs or T cells enriched from blood (not recorded which). CDR3 DNA: TGCGCCAGCAGCTGGACAGGGGATTTGGCCGGGGAGCTGTTTTTT. Translating gives CASSWTGDLAGELFF.